This T cell receptor (beta chain) was recovered during a study of cytomegalovirus exposure and HLA in healthy donors. Findings and caveats of the study: In a later analysis, HLA-associated TCR beta chains were more clonally expanded than equally common others. Earlier analysis yielded a pattern in which most TCR beta V segments were productive about 87% or about 30% of the time. TCR association rates varied by HLA locus in a later analysis, with DRB1 highest and HLA-C lowest.

The CDR3 covers 14 residues. Germline V gene data show CDR1 as LNHDA and CDR2 as SQIVND (reference sequence). V shed 8 bases and J shed 0 bases, with 13 bases lying between them. This clone was seen a handful of times. Its antigen is not identified. PCR involved 60 Vbeta and 13 Jbeta primers. The assay was immunoSEQ multiplex PCR, and TCRdb's table has in-frame clones only and misses some. The data show about 150,000 clones, 9.7% seen once. The rearrangement joins TRBV19 to TRBJ1-1, with D tentatively TRBD1 (6 bases). The sequence came from a man aged 50 to 59 in good health and CMV-seronegative. Sample: PBMCs. The CDR3 nucleotides read TGTGCCAGTGGGAACAGGGATCTGAACACTGAAGCTTTCTTT. Translated, it gives CASGNRDLNTEAFF. Drawing the rest from reference TRBV19 and TRBJ1-1, the complete variable domain is DGGITQSPKYLFRKEGQNVTLSCEQNLNHDAMYWYRQDPGQGLRLIYYSQIVNDFQKGDIAEGYSVSREKKESFPLTVTSAQKNPTAFYLCASGNRDLNTEAFFGQGTRLTVV.